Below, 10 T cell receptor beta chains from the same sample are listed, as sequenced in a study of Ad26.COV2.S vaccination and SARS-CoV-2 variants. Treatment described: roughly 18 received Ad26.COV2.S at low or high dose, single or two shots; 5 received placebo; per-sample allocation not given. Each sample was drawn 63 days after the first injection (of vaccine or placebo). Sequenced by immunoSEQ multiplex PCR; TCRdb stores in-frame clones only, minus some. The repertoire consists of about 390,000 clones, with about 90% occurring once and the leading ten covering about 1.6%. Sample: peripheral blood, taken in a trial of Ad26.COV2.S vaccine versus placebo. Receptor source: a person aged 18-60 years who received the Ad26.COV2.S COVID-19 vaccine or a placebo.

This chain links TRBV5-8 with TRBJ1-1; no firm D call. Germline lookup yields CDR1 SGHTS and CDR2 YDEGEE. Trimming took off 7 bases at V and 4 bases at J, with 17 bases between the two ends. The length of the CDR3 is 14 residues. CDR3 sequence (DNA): TGTGCCAGCTTTCCGTTGGAACTAGGCACTGAAGCTTTCTTT. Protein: CASFPLELGTEAFF.

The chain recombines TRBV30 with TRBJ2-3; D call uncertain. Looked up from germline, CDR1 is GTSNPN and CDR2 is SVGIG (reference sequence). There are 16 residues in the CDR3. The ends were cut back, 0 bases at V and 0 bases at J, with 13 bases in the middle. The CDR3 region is CAWSVAWAASTDTQYF. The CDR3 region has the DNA TGTGCCTGGAGTGTAGCCTGGGCAGCAAGCACAGATACGCAGTATTTT.

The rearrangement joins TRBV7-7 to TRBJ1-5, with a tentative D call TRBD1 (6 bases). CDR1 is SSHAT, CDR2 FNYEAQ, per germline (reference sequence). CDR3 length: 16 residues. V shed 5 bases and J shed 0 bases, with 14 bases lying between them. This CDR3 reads CASSPRTDYSNQPQHF. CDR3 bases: TGTGCCAGCAGCCCTAGGACAGACTATAGCAATCAGCCCCAGCATTTT.

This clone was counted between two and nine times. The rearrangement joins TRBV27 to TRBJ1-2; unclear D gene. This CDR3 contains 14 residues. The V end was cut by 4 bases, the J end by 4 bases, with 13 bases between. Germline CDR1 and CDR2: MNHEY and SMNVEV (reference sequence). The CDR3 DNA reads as TGTGCCAGCAGTTCCGCGGGCAACACCTATGGCTACACCTTC. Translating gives CASSSAGNTYGYTF.

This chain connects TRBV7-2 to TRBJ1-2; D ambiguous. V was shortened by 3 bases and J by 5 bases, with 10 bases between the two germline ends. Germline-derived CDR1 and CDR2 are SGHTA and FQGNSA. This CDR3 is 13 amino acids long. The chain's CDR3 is CASSFGFMYGYTF. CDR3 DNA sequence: TGTGCCAGCAGCTTCGGGTTTATGTATGGCTACACCTTC.

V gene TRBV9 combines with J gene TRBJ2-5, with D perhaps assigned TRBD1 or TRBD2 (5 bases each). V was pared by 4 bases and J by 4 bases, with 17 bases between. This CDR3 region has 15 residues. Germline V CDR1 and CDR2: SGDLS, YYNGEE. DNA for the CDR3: TGTGCCAGCAGCCCGGGTCCAGTTGGGGGAGAGACCCAGTACTTC. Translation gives CASSPGPVGGETQYF. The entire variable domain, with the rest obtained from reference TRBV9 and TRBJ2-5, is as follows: DSGVTQTPKHLITATGQRVTLRCSPRSGDLSVYWYQQSLDQGLQFLIQYYNGEERAKGNILERFSAQQFPDLHSELNLSSLELGDSALYFCASSPGPVGGETQYFGPGTRLLVL.

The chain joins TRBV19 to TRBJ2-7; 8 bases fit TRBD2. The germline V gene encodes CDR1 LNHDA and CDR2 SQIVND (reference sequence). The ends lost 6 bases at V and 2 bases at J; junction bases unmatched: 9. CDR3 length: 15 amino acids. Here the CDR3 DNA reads TGTGCCAGTAGCCCCCGGGGGGGGGTGACCTACGAGCAGTACTTC. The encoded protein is CASSPRGGVTYEQYF.

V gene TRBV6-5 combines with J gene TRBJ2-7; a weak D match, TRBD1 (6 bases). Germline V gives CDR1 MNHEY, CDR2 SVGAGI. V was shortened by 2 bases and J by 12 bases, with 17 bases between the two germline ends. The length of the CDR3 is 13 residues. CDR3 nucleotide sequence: TGTGCCAGCAGTTACAATATGGACAGCCAGACGTACTTC. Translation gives CASSYNMDSQTYF.

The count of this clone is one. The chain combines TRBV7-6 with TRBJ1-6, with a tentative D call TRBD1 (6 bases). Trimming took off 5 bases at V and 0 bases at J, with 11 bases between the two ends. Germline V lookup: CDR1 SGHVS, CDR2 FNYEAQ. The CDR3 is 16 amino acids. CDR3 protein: CASSRDRSSYNSPLHF. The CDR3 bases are TGTGCCAGCAGCCGAGACAGGAGCTCCTATAATTCACCCCTCCACTTT.

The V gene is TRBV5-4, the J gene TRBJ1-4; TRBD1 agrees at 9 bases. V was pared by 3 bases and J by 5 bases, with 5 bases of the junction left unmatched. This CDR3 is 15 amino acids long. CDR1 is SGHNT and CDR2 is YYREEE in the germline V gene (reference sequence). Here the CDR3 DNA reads TGTGCCAGCAGCTGGGGACAGGGACCCAATGAAAAACTGTTTTTT. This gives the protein CASSWGQGPNEKLFF.